The next 27 T cell receptor beta chains were all read from a single sample in a study of cytomegalovirus exposure and HLA in healthy donors. The study ran its PCR with 60 Vbeta and 13 Jbeta primers. The data were produced by immunoSEQ multiplex PCR, yet TCRdb's version contains in-frame clones alone and is incomplete. In the table there are 82,000 or so clones, 10% of which are singletons. Input material: PBMCs. The receptors come from a man aged 60 to 75 in good health and CMV-seropositive.

The rearrangement links TRBV11-2 to TRBJ2-2; perhaps TRBD2 as D (6 bases). The CDR3 consists of 14 residues. V dropped 5 bases and J dropped 6 bases, with 13 bases sitting between them. CDR1 and CDR2 from the germline V gene are SGHAT and FQNNGV. The CDR3 region has the DNA TGTGCCAGCAGCCCCGGTAGGGAGGCCGGGGAGCTGTTTTTT. Translation: CASSPGREAGELFF.

There are a few counts of this clone. The gene calls are TRBV2 and TRBJ2-3; 9 nucleotides align to TRBD2. The CDR3 contains 16 residues. Germline trimming cut 8 bases from V and 6 bases from J; bases unmatched to any gene: 15. Germline CDR1 SNHLY, CDR2 FYNNEI. In nucleotides, the CDR3 is TGTGCCAGCCAACCCCATAGCGGGGGTGTCCTCGATACGCAGTATTTT. It specifies CASQPHSGGVLDTQYF.

This chain uses TRBV10-3 with TRBJ1-2, with a tentative D call TRBD1 (5 bases). CDR3 length equals 14 residues. V was shortened by 3 bases and J by 8 bases, with 16 bases between the two germline ends. Germline values: CDR1 ENHRY, CDR2 SYGVKD. CDR3 protein: CAISDGGEPVGYTF. CDR3 coding DNA: TGTGCCATCAGTGATGGAGGGGAGCCCGTCGGCTACACCTTC.

This clone was detected a few times. In nucleotides, the CDR3 is TGTGCCAGCAGCGACTCCGGGACAGGGGGCACAGATACGCAGTATTTT. It encodes CASSDSGTGGTDTQYF. The V and J genes are TRBV7-9 and TRBJ2-3; 10 bases align to TRBD1. Germline values: CDR1 SEHNR, CDR2 FQNEAQ (reference sequence). J was trimmed by 1 base and V by 5 bases; bases with no gene match: 6. This CDR3 spans 16 amino acids.

V gene TRBV11-2 combines with J gene TRBJ1-5, with 7 nucleotides matching TRBD1. The CDR3 sequence is 14 residues long. V shed 3 bases and J 3 bases; nucleotides not matched to a gene: 2. Germline V gene data show CDR1 as SGHAT and CDR2 as FQNNGV. The CDR3 spells CASSLGQYNQPQHF. The DNA of the CDR3 is TGTGCCAGCAGCTTGGGACAGTACAATCAGCCCCAGCATTTT.

There are a few counts of this clone. At one end the junction does not follow the germline gene, possibly because of a read error. The chain is built from TRBV20-1 and TRBJ2-2; TRBD2 aligns across 8 bases. CDR1 DFQATT and CDR2 SNEGSKA come from the germline V gene (reference sequence). There are 11 residues in the CDR3. The CDR3: CSARGGTRAIF. CDR3 sequence (DNA): TGCAGTGCTAGGGGAGGGACTAGAGCAATTTTT.

The V call is TRBV7-3, the J call TRBJ2-1, with 13 bases aligning to TRBD2. Germline values: CDR1 SGHTA, CDR2 FQGTGA. With V trimmed by 1 base and J by 0 bases, 6 bases remained unmatched. The CDR3 totals 19 residues. DNA of the CDR3: TGTGCCAGCAGCTTAAGTCGGGGACTAGCGGGGAGCTCCTACAATGAGCAGTTCTTC. This translates into CASSLSRGLAGSSYNEQFF.

This clone was counted ten times or more. This chain joins TRBV27 and TRBJ1-1; 9 bases are a match to TRBD1. The CDR3 covers 17 residues. V shed 6 bases and J 5 bases; nucleotides not matched to a gene: 16. The germline CDR1 and CDR2 sequences are MNHEY and SMNVEV (reference sequence). Here the CDR3 reads CASSQKRGQGIITEAFF. The CDR3 nucleotides read TGTGCCAGCAGCCAAAAACGAGGACAGGGGATAATAACTGAAGCTTTCTTT.

The chain uses TRBV5-1 and TRBJ2-7; TRBD1 might be the D (5 bases). The ends were cut back, 2 bases at V and 2 bases at J, with 11 bases in the middle. The CDR3 has 14 residues. Germline-derived CDR1 and CDR2 are SGHRS and YFSETQ. The CDR3 here is CASSLRQLAYEQYF. CDR3 coding DNA: TGCGCCAGCAGCTTACGACAGTTGGCCTACGAGCAGTACTTC. Filled out from reference TRBV5-1 and TRBJ2-7, the complete variable domain reads KAGVTQTPRYLIKTRGQQVTLSCSPISGHRSVSWYQQTPGQGLQFLFEYFSETQRNKGNFPGRFSGRQFSNSRSEMNVSTLELGDSALYLCASSLRQLAYEQYFGPGTRLTVT.

This clone was seen a handful of times. The chain employs TRBV2 and TRBJ1-2; TRBD1 is a possible D gene (5 bases). Per the germline V gene, CDR1 is SNHLY and CDR2 is FYNNEI. This CDR3 is 13 amino acids long. Trimming shortened V by 7 bases and J by 8 bases, and 17 bases separated the two germline ends. For the CDR3, the DNA is TGTGCCAGCATGATTAGTGGGGCGGGAGGCTACACCTTC. It is translated as CASMISGAGGYTF.

V usage is TRBV7-9 and J usage is TRBJ2-3; weak D call: TRBD1 (5 bases). Germline CDR1 is SEHNR and CDR2 is FQNEAQ (reference sequence). V was clipped by 5 bases and J by 0 bases, with 12 bases between them. The CDR3 is made up of 15 amino acids. The CDR3 coding sequence is TGTGCCAGCAGCACCGACAGTCTGAGCACAGATACGCAGTATTTT. Amino acid sequence: CASSTDSLSTDTQYF.

Only a few counts were recorded for this clone. The chain is built from TRBV11-2 and TRBJ2-2; the D gene is possibly TRBD2 (5 bases). The CDR3 is 15 amino acids. CDR1 and CDR2 (germline): SGHAT, FQNNGV. The V and J ends lost 4 bases and 3 bases respectively, with 12 bases between them. CDR3 sequence: CASSSLSGYTGELFF. The CDR3, as DNA: TGTGCCAGCAGCTCGCTCTCGGGGTACACCGGGGAGCTGTTTTTT.

There are a few counts of this clone. The V call is TRBV7-6, the J call TRBJ2-3, with D possibly TRBD1 on 5 matching bases. CDR1 SGHVS and CDR2 FNYEAQ come from the germline V gene. The CDR3 runs 15 residues. V was clipped by 3 bases and J by 6 bases, with 16 bases between them. The CDR3 here is CASSFKTGPGDTQYF. In DNA form, the CDR3 reads TGTGCCAGCAGCTTTAAAACGGGTCCAGGGGATACGCAGTATTTT.

V is TRBV30 and J is TRBJ1-2; TRBD1 matches at 8 bases. J gave up 4 bases and V 0 bases, and 4 bases lay outside the gene matches. This CDR3 contains 14 residues. Germline assignment: CDR1 GTSNPN and CDR2 SVGIG (reference sequence). The CDR3 region has the DNA TGTGCCTGGAGTGTCACAGGGGGTAGCTATGGCTACACCTTC. Translating gives CAWSVTGGSYGYTF.

The J gene is TRBJ2-1, the V gene TRBV6-6, with a tentative D call TRBD2 (7 bases). Germline V gives CDR1 MNHNY, CDR2 SVGAGI (reference sequence). The CDR3 consists of 15 residues. V shed 7 bases and J shed 3 bases, with 16 bases lying between them. CDR3: CASTRGGTGYNEQFF. The CDR3 DNA reads as TGTGCCAGCACTAGGGGGGGGACCGGCTACAATGAGCAGTTCTTC.

This rearrangement joins TRBV28 to TRBJ1-2, with TRBD1 as a possible D gene (6 bases). CDR3 length equals 16 residues. Looked up from germline, CDR1 is MDHEN and CDR2 is SYDVKM. V was shortened by 6 bases and J by 1 base, with 18 bases between the two germline ends. This CDR3 is CASRLSRGILNYGYTF. The CDR3 DNA sequence: TGTGCCAGCAGGCTATCGAGGGGGATCCTTAACTATGGCTACACCTTC.

CDR3 amino acids: CASSLGTEVYEQYF. CDR3 coding DNA: TGTGCCAGTAGTCTCGGGACAGAAGTATACGAGCAGTACTTC. The chain couples TRBV19 to TRBJ2-7; 7 positions agree with TRBD1. Germline V CDR1 and CDR2: LNHDA, SQIVND (reference sequence). The CDR3 consists of 14 residues. The V segment lost 5 bases and the J segment 4 bases; nucleotides outside the gene matches: 8.

The V call is TRBV11-3, the J call TRBJ2-5; 12 bases are shared with TRBD2. The trim removed 5 bases at V and 5 bases at J, leaving 9 bases unmatched. CDR3 size: 16 residues. Germline V lookup: CDR1 SGHNT, CDR2 YENEEA. CDR3 sequence reads: CASSPGTSGPGETQYF. The CDR3 nucleotides are TGTGCCAGCAGCCCGGGGACTAGCGGGCCGGGGGAGACCCAGTACTTC. The full variable domain, rest sourced from reference TRBV11-3 and TRBJ2-5, is EAGVVQSPRYKIIEKKQPVAFWCNPISGHNTLYWYLQNLGQGPELLIRYENEEAVDDSQLPKDRFSAERLKGVDSTLKIQPAELGDSAVYLCASSPGTSGPGETQYFGPGTRLLVL.

The rearrangement links TRBV5-4 to TRBJ2-3; 8 bases match TRBD2. From germline, CDR1 is SGHNT and CDR2 YYREEE (reference sequence). This CDR3 has 16 residues. V gave up 0 bases and J gave up 6 bases; unmatched junction bases: 9. The CDR3 region has the DNA TGTGCCAGCAGCTTGGGACTAGGCCAGCGGGGGGATACGCAGTATTTT. Translation: CASSLGLGQRGDTQYF.

This clone was counted a few times. The chain links TRBV5-1 to TRBJ2-5; D possibly corresponds to TRBD2 (8 bases). CDR1 SGHRS and CDR2 YFSETQ come from the germline V gene. V dropped 6 bases and J dropped 5 bases, with 23 bases sitting between them. There are 16 residues in the CDR3. CDR3 in amino acids: CASTSGGAGGSETQYF. CDR3 coding DNA: TGCGCCAGCACCTCGGGAGGGGCAGGGGGTTCGGAGACCCAGTACTTC.

V is TRBV28 and J is TRBJ2-6; TRBD1 might be the D (6 bases). Germline V gene lookup returns CDR1 MDHEN and CDR2 SYDVKM. V was pared by 10 bases and J by 4 bases, with 11 bases between. This CDR3 has 13 amino acids. CDR3 bases: TGTGCCATCCAGGGGTCCGGGGCCAACGTCCTGACTTTC. Translating it yields CAIQGSGANVLTF.

The chain recombines TRBV5-1 with TRBJ1-4; the match to TRBD1 covers 7 bases. Germline V gene data show CDR1 as SGHRS and CDR2 as YFSETQ. V lost 0 bases, J lost 3 bases, and 2 bases stayed unmatched. The CDR3 is made up of 15 amino acids. CDR3: CASSLDRGANEKLFF. In DNA form, the CDR3 reads TGCGCCAGCAGCTTGGACAGGGGAGCTAATGAAAAACTGTTTTTT.

V and J are TRBV30 and TRBJ1-5, with a possible D match to TRBD1 (6 bases). The germline V and J ends were trimmed by 4 bases and 0 bases, with 7 bases remaining between them. Germline CDR1 is GTSNPN and CDR2 is SVGIG (reference sequence). This CDR3 spans 13 amino acids. The CDR3: CAWKGDSNQPQHF. CDR3 DNA: TGTGCCTGGAAGGGGGATAGCAATCAGCCCCAGCATTTT.

This clone was detected only a few times. The chain couples TRBV29-1 to TRBJ2-1; D is unclear. The CDR3 runs to 14 residues. Trimming removed 3 bases at V and 5 bases at J, with 14 bases between. From germline, CDR1 is SQVTM and CDR2 ANQGSEA. DNA for the CDR3: TGCAGCGTTGATTTCCCCCCTGGCAACAATGAGCAGTTCTTC. It encodes CSVDFPPGNNEQFF.

This clone was counted a few times. The genes are TRBV5-4 and TRBJ2-3, with D uncertain. V was cut by 6 bases and J by 4 bases, with 12 bases left in between. The CDR3 has 13 residues. In germline, CDR1 is SGHNT, CDR2 YYREEE (reference sequence). The CDR3 region has the DNA TGTGCCAGCACCCCCAGGCCCGCAGATACGCAGTATTTT. Its translation: CASTPRPADTQYF. Full variable domain (remainder filled in from reference TRBV5-4 and TRBJ2-3): ETGVTQSPTHLIKTRGQQVTLRCSSQSGHNTVSWYQQALGQGPQFIFQYYREEENGRGNFPPRFSGLQFPNYSSELNVNALELDDSALYLCASTPRPADTQYFGPGTRLTVL.

The chain links TRBV11-2 to TRBJ2-5; possible D gene TRBD1, 5 bases. Germline-derived CDR1 and CDR2 are SGHAT and FQNNGV. The CDR3 spans 14 residues. V lost 5 bases, J lost 5 bases, and 15 bases lay in between. CDR3 amino acids: CASSKLQGWETQYF. The DNA of the CDR3 is TGTGCCAGCAGCAAGCTTCAGGGTTGGGAGACCCAGTACTTC.

This clone has just a few counts. This chain uses TRBV2 with TRBJ1-1; no clear D gene. V shed 11 bases and J shed 1 base, with 14 bases lying between them. Germline lookup yields CDR1 SNHLY and CDR2 FYNNEI. The CDR3 covers 13 residues. The CDR3 here is CASERLENTEAFF. CDR3 nucleotides: TGTGCCTCGGAAAGACTGGAGAACACTGAAGCTTTCTTT.